This T cell receptor beta chain originates from a study of T cells in localized non-small cell lung cancer. Study observations and caveats: Uninvolved neighboring lung showed the greatest T cell clonality, exceeding tumor. A median of about 60 of the top 100 tumor clones appeared in adjacent lung, which was paired and uninvolved.

Produced via immunoSEQ multiplex PCR; TCRdb's table is partial and in-frame only. The table records over 35,000 clones, about 76% of them present only once. In regard to this clone: Its target is not known.

The germline gives CDR1 MDHEN, CDR2 SYDVKM. V was shortened by 3 bases and J by 5 bases, with 7 bases between the two germline ends. The CDR3 runs to 12 residues. The TCR was taken from a male donor aged 60 or over with stage II lung adenocarcinoma. The sequencing used peripheral blood mononuclear cells, collected before any cancer treatment. The V call is TRBV28, the J call TRBJ1-1; D is undetermined. The CDR3 loop reads CASSFRRTEAFF. The CDR3 coding sequence is TGTGCCAGCAGTTTCAGACGGACTGAAGCTTTCTTT.